The clone carrying this TCR beta chain was seen only a few times. Its antigen remains unknown. Profiling relied on immunoSEQ multiplex PCR, and the TCRdb table lists in-frame clones only, not all of them. The repertoire consists of 250,000 to 400,000 clones, with around 90% occurring once and the leading ten covering around 0.96%. This record belongs to a study of cytomegalovirus exposure and HLA in healthy donors. Regarding the study as a whole: Rare TCR sequences predominated, though certain public TCRs were found in many donors. The study flagged roughly 160 TCR beta chains as cytomegalovirus-associated. The tendency of first-cohort TCR clusters to co-occur in the 90 to 150 validation repertoires was the finding of a later analysis.

Sequencing used PBMCs. The receptor was isolated from a man aged 25-45 years in good health and CMV-seronegative.

In nucleotides, the CDR3 is TGTGCCAGCAGCTTAGACTGGGGCTCTGGGGCTTTCTTT. Protein product: CASSLDWGSGAFF. This chain uses TRBV7-8 with TRBJ1-1, with D tentatively TRBD1 (5 bases). The CDR3 extends over 13 amino acids. Trimming took off 1 base at V and 11 bases at J, with 14 bases between the two ends. Germline V gives CDR1 SGHVS, CDR2 FQNEAQ.